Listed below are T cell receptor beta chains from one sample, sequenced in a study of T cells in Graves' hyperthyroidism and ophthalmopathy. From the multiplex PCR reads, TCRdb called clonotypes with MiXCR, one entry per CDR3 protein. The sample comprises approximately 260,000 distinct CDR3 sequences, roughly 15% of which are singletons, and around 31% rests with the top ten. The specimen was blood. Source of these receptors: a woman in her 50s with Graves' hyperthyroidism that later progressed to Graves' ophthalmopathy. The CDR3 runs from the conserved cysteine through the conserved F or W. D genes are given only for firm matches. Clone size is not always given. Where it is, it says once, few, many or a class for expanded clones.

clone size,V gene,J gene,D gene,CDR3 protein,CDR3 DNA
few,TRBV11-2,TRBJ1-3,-,CATRWTGGPGNTIYF,TGTGCCACCCGCTGGACCGGGGGCCCTGGAAACACCATATATTTT
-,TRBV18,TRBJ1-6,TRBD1,CASSPLRDRDFYNSPLHF,TGTGCCAGCTCACCATTAAGGGACAGGGACTTCTATAATTCACCCCTCCACTTT
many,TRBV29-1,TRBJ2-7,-,CSGSGTSPYEQYF,TGCAGCGGGTCCGGGACAAGCCCCTACGAGCAGTACTTC
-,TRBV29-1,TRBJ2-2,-,CSVGLNTGELFF,TGCAGCGTTGGACTGAACACCGGGGAGCTGTTTTTT
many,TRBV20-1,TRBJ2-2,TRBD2,CSAPALAGGKGELFF,TGCAGTGCTCCGGCACTAGCGGGAGGGAAAGGGGAGCTGTTTTTT
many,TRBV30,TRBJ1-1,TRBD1,CAWNITGGTEAFF,TGTGCCTGGAACATCACAGGGGGGACTGAAGCTTTCTTT
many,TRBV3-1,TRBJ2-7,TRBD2,CASSDPTLAGGIYEQYF,TGTGCCAGCAGCGACCCAACGCTAGCGGGAGGCATCTACGAGCAGTACTTC
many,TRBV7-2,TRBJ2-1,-,CASSLHRGGLEFF,TGTGCCAGCAGCCTACACAGGGGAGGGCTGGAGTTCTTC
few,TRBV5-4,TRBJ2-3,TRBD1,CAPRDRLTDTQYF,TGTGCCCCGCGGGACAGGCTCACAGATACGCAGTATTTT
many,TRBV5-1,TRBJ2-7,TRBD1,CASSRQGLGGDEQYF,TGCGCCAGCAGCCGACAGGGATTAGGAGGTGACGAGCAGTACTTC
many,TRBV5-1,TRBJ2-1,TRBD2,CASTPGLAGGPDPDEQFF,TGCGCCAGCACACCCGGACTAGCGGGAGGGCCGGACCCAGATGAGCAGTTCTTC
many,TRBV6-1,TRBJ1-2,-,CASSWGAIYGYTF,TGTGCCAGCAGTTGGGGAGCGATCTATGGCTACACCTTC
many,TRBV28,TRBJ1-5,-,CASSLNSGTPWNQPQHF,TGTGCCAGCAGCCTTAACTCCGGGACCCCTTGGAATCAGCCCCAGCATTTT
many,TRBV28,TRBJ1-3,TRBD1,CASSSEGQGGPTGSGNTIYF,TGTGCCAGCAGTTCGGAGGGACAGGGGGGTCCCACGGGGAGCGGAAACACCATATATTTT
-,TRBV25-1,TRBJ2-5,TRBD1,CASTGTGGLETQYF,TGTGCCAGCACGGGGACAGGGGGCCTTGAGACCCAGTACTTC
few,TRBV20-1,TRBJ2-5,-,CSARPPPKTQYF,TGCAGTGCTAGACCCCCCCCCAAGACCCAGTACTTC
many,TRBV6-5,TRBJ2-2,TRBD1,CASSYSRTGAPGELFF,TGTGCCAGCAGTTACTCGAGGACAGGGGCTCCCGGGGAGCTGTTTTTT
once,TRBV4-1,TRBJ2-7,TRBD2,CASSLRSGIYEQYF,TGCGCCAGCAGCCTTCGCAGCGGGATCTACGAGCAGTACTTC
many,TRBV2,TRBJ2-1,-,CASKEAEGYNEQFF,TGTGCCAGCAAGGAGGCGGAGGGATACAATGAGCAGTTCTTC
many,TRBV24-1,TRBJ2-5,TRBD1,CATSEPGTAQETQYF,TGTGCCACCAGTGAGCCGGGGACAGCTCAAGAGACCCAGTACTTC
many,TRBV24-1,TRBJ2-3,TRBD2,CATSNQRDLADTQYF,TGTGCCACCAGTAACCAGCGGGATTTGGCAGATACGCAGTATTTT
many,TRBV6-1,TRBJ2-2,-,CASSERRGVTGELFF,TGTGCCAGCAGTGAACGCAGGGGAGTCACCGGGGAGCTGTTTTTT
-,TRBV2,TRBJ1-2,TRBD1,CASERGGYYGYTF,TGTGCCAGCGAAAGAGGGGGCTACTATGGCTACACCTTC
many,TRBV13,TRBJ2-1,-,CASSFKRPPAYNEQFF,TGTGCCAGCAGCTTCAAGCGTCCCCCGGCATACAATGAGCAGTTCTTC
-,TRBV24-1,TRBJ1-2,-,CATSDPDRTGGYTF,TGTGCCACCAGTGACCCCGACAGGACGGGGGGCTACACCTTC
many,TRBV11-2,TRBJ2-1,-,CASSNGAYNEQFF,TGTGCCAGCAGCAACGGAGCTTACAATGAGCAGTTCTTC
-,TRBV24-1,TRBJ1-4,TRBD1,CATSDPGQGYEKLFF,TGTGCCACCAGTGACCCGGGACAGGGATACGAAAAACTGTTTTTT
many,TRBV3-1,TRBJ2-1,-,CASSQRGRGWAGFF,TGTGCCAGCAGCCAACGGGGGCGGGGTTGGGCCGGGTTCTTC
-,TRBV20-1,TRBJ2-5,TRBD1,CSATAGTGRETQYF,TGCAGTGCTACGGCCGGGACAGGGAGGGAGACCCAGTACTTC
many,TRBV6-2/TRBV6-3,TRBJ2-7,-,CASSYSPESYEQYF,TGTGCCAGCAGTTACAGTCCGGAGTCCTACGAGCAGTACTTC
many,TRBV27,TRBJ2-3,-,CASSGLTDTQYF,TGTGCCAGTTCCGGTCTCACAGATACGCAGTATTTT
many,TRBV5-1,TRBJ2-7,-,CASSFQGNAYEQYF,TGCGCCAGCAGCTTTCAGGGGAATGCCTACGAGCAGTACTTC
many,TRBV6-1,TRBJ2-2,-,CASSESGMNTGELFF,TGTGCCAGCAGTGAGTCAGGGATGAACACCGGGGAGCTGTTTTTT
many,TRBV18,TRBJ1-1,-,CASSPLMQAGRTEAFF,TGTGCCAGCTCACCTCTTATGCAAGCTGGGAGAACTGAAGCTTTCTTT
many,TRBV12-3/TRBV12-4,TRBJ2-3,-,CATRALGRDTQYF,TGTGCCACCCGAGCGTTGGGCAGAGATACGCAGTATTTT
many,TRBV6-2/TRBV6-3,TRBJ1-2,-,CASRRPQTNYGYTF,TGTGCCAGCAGACGCCCGCAGACTAACTATGGCTACACCTTC
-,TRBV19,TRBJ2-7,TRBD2,CASSMDAGGRYEQYF,TGTGCCAGTAGTATGGACGCGGGAGGGCGCTACGAGCAGTACTTC
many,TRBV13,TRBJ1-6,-,CASSSGTGYNSPLHF,TGTGCCAGCAGCTCCGGGACGGGATACAATTCACCCCTCCACTTT
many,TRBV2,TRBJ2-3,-,CASSPPGASDTQYF,TGTGCCAGCAGTCCACCCGGAGCATCAGATACGCAGTATTTT
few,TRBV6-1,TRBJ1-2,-,CASSEAYGAEGYTF,TGTGCCAGCAGTGAAGCGTACGGGGCGGAAGGCTACACCTTC
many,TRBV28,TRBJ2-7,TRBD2,CASSLTSGGTYEQYF,TGTGCCAGCAGTTTAACTAGCGGGGGGACCTACGAGCAGTACTTC
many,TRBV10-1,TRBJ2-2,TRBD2,CASSEARTSGTGELFF,TGCGCCAGCAGTGAGGCGCGGACTAGCGGCACCGGGGAGCTGTTTTTT
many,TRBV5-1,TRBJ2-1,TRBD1,CASRKRQGCYNEQFF,TGCGCCAGCAGAAAAAGACAGGGGTGTTACAATGAGCAGTTCTTC
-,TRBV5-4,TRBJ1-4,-,CASSLDGRVDTEKLFF,TGTGCCAGCAGCTTGGATGGCAGGGTGGATACCGAAAAACTGTTTTTT
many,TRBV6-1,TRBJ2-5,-,CASGQGPRGAETQYF,TGTGCCAGCGGACAAGGTCCTCGGGGGGCAGAGACCCAGTACTTC
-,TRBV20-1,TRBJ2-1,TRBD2,CSARDLPSGSNEQFF,TGCAGTGCTAGAGATCTGCCTAGCGGGAGCAATGAGCAGTTCTTC
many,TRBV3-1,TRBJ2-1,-,CASSQELNEQFF,TGTGCCAGCAGCCAAGAATTAAATGAGCAGTTCTTC
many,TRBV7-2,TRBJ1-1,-,CASSLNGVTEAFF,TGTGCCAGCAGCTTAAACGGGGTCACTGAAGCTTTCTTT
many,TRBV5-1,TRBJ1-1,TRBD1,CASSLGTGKDTEAFF,TGCGCCAGCAGCCTAGGGACAGGGAAGGACACTGAAGCTTTCTTT
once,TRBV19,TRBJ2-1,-,CASSISGEQFF,TGTGCCAGTAGTATAAGTGGGGAGCAGTTCTTC
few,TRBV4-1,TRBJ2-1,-,CASSQDIRGPYEQFF,TGCGCCAGCAGCCAGGACATAAGAGGGCCCTATGAGCAGTTCTTC
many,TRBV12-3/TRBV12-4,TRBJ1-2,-,CASSPGQTRVAYGYTF,TGTGCCAGCAGCCCCGGACAGACTAGGGTGGCCTATGGCTACACCTTC